The entry below gives a single TCR beta chain sequence along with its context. Its antigen remains unidentified. The sample belongs to a study of cytomegalovirus exposure and HLA in healthy donors. The table came from immunoSEQ multiplex PCR; TCRdb's copy has only in-frame clones and leaves some out. The profile shows about 120,000 clones, over 75% of them singletons. The donors were members of the validation cohort, which comprised about 130 subjects and was separate from the first cohort of roughly 700 subjects. The study's findings and limits: Some TCR beta chains (164 of them) were listed as cytomegalovirus-associated. Reports credit the classifier with highly specific, highly sensitive diagnosis of cytomegalovirus status.

Per the germline V gene, CDR1 is LNHNV and CDR2 is YYDKDF (reference sequence). Deletions cut 0 bases from V and 0 bases from J, with 8 bases between. The CDR3 sequence is 15 residues long. The source of this sequence is a woman between 18 and 29 years old in good health and CMV-seropositive. What was sequenced was PBMCs. V and J are TRBV15 and TRBJ1-1; D unresolved. Here the CDR3 reads CATSRDLTVNTEAFF. The CDR3 bases are TGTGCCACCAGCAGAGACTTAACAGTGAACACTGAAGCTTTCTTT.